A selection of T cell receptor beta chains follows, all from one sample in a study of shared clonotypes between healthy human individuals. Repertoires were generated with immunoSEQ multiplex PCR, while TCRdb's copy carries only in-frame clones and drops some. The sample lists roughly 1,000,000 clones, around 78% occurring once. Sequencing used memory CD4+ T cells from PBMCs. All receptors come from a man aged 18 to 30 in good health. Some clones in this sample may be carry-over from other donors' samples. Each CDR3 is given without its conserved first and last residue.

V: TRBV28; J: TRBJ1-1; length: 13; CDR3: ASSERTGPNTEAF
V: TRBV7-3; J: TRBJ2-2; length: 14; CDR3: ASSLNSGTVAGELF
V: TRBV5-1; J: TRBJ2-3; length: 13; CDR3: ASSLYGMSTDTQY
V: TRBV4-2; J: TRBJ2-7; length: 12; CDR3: ASSQDLGPYEQY
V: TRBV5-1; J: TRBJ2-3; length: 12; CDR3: ASSLASGGDTQY
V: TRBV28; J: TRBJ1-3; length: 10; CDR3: ASGPTRNTIY
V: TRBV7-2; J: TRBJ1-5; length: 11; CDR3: ASRRAGNQPQH
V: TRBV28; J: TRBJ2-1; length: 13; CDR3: ASSPSGRSYNEQF
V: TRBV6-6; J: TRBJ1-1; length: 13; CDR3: ASSPLAQGSTEAF
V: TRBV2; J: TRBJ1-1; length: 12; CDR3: ASRWGRMNTEAF
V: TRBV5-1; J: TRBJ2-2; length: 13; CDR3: ASSRDRGNTGELF
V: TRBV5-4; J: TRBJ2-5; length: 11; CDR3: ASSPDWGETQY
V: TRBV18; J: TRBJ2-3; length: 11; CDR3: ASSPNGVDTQY
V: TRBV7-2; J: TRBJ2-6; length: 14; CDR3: ASSSRGGPGANVLT
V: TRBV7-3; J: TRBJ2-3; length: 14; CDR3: ASSLHGTGRFDTQY
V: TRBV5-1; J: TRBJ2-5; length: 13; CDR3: ASSGQGWTQETQY
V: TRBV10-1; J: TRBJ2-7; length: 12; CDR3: ASSPGTGTREQY
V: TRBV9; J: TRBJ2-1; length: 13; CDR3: ASSVDVDYYNEQF
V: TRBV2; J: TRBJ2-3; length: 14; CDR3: ASSDVLAASTDTQY
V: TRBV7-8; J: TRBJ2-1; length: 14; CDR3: ASSPVRGGSYNEQF
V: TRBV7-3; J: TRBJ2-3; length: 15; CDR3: ASSRTSGRSITDTQY
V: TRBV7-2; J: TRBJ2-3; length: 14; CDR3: ASSLASQGGTDTQY
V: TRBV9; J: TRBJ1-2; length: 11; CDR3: ASSVGTGDGYT
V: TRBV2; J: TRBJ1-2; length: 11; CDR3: ASSLQGARGYT
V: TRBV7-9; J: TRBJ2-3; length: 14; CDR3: ASSEQGEVLRDTQY
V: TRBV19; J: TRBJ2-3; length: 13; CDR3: ASSRGPFFSDTQY
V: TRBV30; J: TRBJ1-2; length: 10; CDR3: AWTGQGGGYT
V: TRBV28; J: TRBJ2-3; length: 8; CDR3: ATGSGTQY
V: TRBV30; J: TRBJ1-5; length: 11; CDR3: AWSETGIRPQH
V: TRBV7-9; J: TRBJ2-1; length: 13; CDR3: ASSSTGGAPGEQF
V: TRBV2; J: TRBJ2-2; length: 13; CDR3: ASGDRDSITGELF
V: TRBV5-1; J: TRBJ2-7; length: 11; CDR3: ASKVGDSYEQY
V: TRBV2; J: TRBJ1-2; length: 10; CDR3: ASRTGGDGYT
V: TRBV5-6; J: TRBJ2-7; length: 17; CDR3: ASSLVLGWTASSGYEQY
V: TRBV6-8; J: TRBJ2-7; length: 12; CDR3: ASSTGDESYEQY
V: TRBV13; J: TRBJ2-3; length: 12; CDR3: ASSFRTSEDTQY
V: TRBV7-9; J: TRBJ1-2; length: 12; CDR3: ASSLLQGASGYT
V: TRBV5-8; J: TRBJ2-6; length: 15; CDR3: ASSLWPGGSGANVLT
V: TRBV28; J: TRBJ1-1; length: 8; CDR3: ASKTTEAF
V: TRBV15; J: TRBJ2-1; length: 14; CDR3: ATSRGGTEVLYEQF
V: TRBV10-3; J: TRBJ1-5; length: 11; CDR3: AISDVLWEPQH
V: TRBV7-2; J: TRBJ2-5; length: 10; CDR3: ASSLLRETQY